The 8 T cell receptor beta chains reported below all come from one sample, sequenced in a study of T cells in Graves' hyperthyroidism and ophthalmopathy. Researchers took RNA transcripts and amplified the TCR beta CDR3 regions from them. First-round RT-PCR of the TCR CDR3 relied on the HTBI primer set. TCRdb reprocessed the multiplex PCR reads with MiXCR, giving one entry per CDR3 protein. This sample yields 300,000 to 350,000 distinct CDR3 sequences, of which 15% to 20% are seen a single time; roughly a sixth belongs to the top ten. Sequenced input: blood. The receptor set was obtained from a woman aged 40 to 49 with Graves' ophthalmopathy.

The table lists this clonotype with many counts. The V call is TRBV10-3, the J call TRBJ1-5; D remains unclear. The CDR3 contains 14 residues. Germline V gene sequence: CDR1 ENHRY, CDR2 SYGVKD. V was clipped by 6 bases and J by 3 bases, with 12 bases between them. This CDR3 reads CAIRTEGDNQPQHF. The CDR3 bases are TGTGCCATCAGGACCGAAGGAGACAATCAGCCCCAGCATTTT.

In nucleotides, the CDR3 is TGCGCCAGCAGTGACCGCGTTTCGGGCTCCTACGAGCAGTACTTC. It specifies CASSDRVSGSYEQYF. The chain links TRBV10-1 to TRBJ2-7, with D hard to call. The CDR3 has 15 amino acids. Germline CDR1 is WNHNN and CDR2 is SYGVQD (reference sequence). V lost 3 bases and J 0 bases, leaving 12 bases between the germline ends.

This clonotype was seen at least ten times. V and J are TRBV27 and TRBJ2-7; no definite D call. The germline gives CDR1 MNHEY, CDR2 SMNVEV (reference sequence). The CDR3 totals 9 residues. The CDR3 nucleotides are TGTGCAGCCAGATACGAGCAGTACTTC. This gives the protein CAARYEQYF.

V gene TRBV7-2 combines with J gene TRBJ2-7; no firm D call. Germline loops: CDR1 SGHTA, CDR2 FQGNSA. With 5 bases removed from V and 5 bases from J, the gap between germline ends came to 13 bases. The CDR3 contains 13 residues. CDR3 protein: CASSARVGNEQYF. In DNA form, the CDR3 reads TGTGCCAGCAGCGCAAGAGTGGGCAACGAGCAGTACTTC.

This clonotype was detected ten times or more. The chain uses TRBV5-4 and TRBJ2-7; D possibly corresponds to TRBD2 (6 bases). Trimming stripped 4 bases from V and 4 bases from J, with 12 bases between. CDR1 is SGHNT, CDR2 YYREEE, per germline (reference sequence). The CDR3 sequence is 13 residues long. The CDR3 nucleotides are TGTGCCAGCAGCGGTCGGGGGTCGTACGAGCAGTACTTC. Encoded protein: CASSGRGSYEQYF.

This clonotype was detected many times. This rearrangement joins TRBV18 to TRBJ1-2, with TRBD1 identical over 8 bases. The CDR3 is made up of 14 amino acids. Germline trimming cut 3 bases from V and 4 bases from J; bases unmatched to any gene: 4. CDR1 and CDR2 from the germline V gene are KGHSH and LQKENI. CDR3 region: CASSPTGQVYGYTF. DNA for the CDR3: TGTGCCAGCTCACCTACGGGACAGGTCTATGGCTACACCTTC.

The CDR3 here is CATQGQYYEQYF. CDR3 bases: TGTGCCACCCAAGGACAGTACTACGAGCAGTACTTC. V gene TRBV6-1 combines with J gene TRBJ2-7, with D tentatively TRBD1 (6 bases). Between the trimmed V and J ends, which lost 10 bases and 3 bases, there was a span of 13 bases. The CDR3 loop spans 12 amino acids. Looked up from germline, CDR1 is MNHNS and CDR2 is SASEGT.

This clonotype was detected many times. This chain joins TRBV28 and TRBJ2-1; D is undetermined. The V and J ends lost 4 bases and 6 bases respectively, with 16 bases between them. The CDR3 is made up of 15 amino acids. CDR1 is MDHEN, CDR2 SYDVKM, per germline. The CDR3 here is CASSSYLTLGNEQFF. CDR3 nucleotides: TGTGCCAGCAGTTCATACTTGACCCTGGGCAATGAGCAGTTCTTC.